This T cell receptor beta chain was identified in a study of T cells of healthy individuals listed by TCRdb under 2018. Turning to this clonotype: Its antigen is currently not known. The input lacks base qualities; no much larger clone sits a single base away.

Receptors were amplified or captured by 5' RACE. The instrument was an Illumina MiSeq. The raw public reads went through TCRdb reprocessing: fastp at Q25, MiXCR clone calling, in-frame beta chains kept. Identical CDR3 proteins give one entry, which carries the most common genes and DNA. For this sample there are 60,000 to 70,000 distinct CDR3 sequences; 15% to 20% appear just once. Around 4.5% of the sample belongs to the ten largest clones. V is cut back by 6 bases and J by 2 bases, with 7 bases in the junction unmatched. The CDR3 covers 17 residues, taking in both the cysteine and the phenylalanine. Here the CDR3 DNA is all that survives: 51 bases in frame from base 1. The germline V gene provides CDR1 MGHDK and CDR2 SYGVNS.

The chain joins TRBV25-1 to TRBJ2-3, with 14 bases aligning to TRBD2. The sequence was collected from a human donor in good health. The nucleotide sequence reads as follows: TGTGCCAGCAGCGGGACTAGCGGGGGCATCGACACAGATACGCAGTATTTT. Translated, it reads CASSGTSGGIDTDTQYF.